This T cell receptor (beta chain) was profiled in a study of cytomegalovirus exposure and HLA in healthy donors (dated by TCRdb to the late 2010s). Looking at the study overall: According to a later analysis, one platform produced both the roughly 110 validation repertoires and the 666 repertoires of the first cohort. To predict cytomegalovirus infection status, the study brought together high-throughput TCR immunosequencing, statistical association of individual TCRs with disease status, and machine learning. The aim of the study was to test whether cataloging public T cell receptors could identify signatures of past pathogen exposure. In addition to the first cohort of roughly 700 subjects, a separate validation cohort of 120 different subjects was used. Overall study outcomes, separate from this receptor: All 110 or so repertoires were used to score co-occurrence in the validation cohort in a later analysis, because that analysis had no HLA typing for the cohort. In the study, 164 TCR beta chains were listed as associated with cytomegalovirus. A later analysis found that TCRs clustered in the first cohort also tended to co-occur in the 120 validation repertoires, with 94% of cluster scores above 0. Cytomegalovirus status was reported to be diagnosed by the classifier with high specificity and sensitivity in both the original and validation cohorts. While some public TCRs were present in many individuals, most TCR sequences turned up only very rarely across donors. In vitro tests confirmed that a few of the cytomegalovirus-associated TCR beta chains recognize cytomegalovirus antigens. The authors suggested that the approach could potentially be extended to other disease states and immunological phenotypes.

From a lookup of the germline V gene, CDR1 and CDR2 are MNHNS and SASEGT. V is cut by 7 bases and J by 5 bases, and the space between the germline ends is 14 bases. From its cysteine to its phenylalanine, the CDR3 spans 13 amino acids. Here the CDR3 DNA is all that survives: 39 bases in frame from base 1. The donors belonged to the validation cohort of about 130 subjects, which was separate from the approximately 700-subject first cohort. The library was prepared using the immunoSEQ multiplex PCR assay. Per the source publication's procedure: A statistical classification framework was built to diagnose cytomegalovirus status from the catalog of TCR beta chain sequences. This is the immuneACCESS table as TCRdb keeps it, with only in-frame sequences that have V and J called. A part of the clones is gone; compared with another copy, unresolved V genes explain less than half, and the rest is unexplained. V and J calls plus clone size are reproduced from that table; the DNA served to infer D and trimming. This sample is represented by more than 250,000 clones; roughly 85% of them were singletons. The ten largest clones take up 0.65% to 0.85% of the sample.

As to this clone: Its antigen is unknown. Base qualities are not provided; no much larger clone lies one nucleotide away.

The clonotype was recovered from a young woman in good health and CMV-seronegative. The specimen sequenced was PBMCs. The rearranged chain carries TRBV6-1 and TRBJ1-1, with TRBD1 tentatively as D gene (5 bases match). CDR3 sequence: CASITSGGTEAFF. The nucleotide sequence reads TGTGCCAGCATTACGTCCGGGGGGACTGAAGCTTTCTTT.